This T cell receptor beta chain was observed in a study of tumour-infiltrating T cells in Burkitt lymphoma. Study overall: Patients covered every epidemiological subtype of Burkitt lymphoma. Broader study findings: Several public clonotypes were shared across many Burkitt lymphoma patients.

Trimming shortened V by 10 bases and J by 5 bases, and 14 bases separated the two germline ends. CDR1 SNHLY and CDR2 FYNNEI come from the germline V gene. This CDR3 spans 12 amino acids. This clone has just a few counts. The antigen is unknown. This table comes from immunoSEQ multiplex PCR, and its TCRdb copy is limited to in-frame clones, with some not included. This table holds tens of thousands of clones, around 31% found once. This TCR was recovered from a human donor with Burkitt lymphoma. V gene TRBV2 combines with J gene TRBJ2-5, with D possibly TRBD1 on 6 matching bases. The sequenced material came from tumor tissue. Here the CDR3 DNA reads TGTGCCAACAGACAGGAGACGGAGACCCAGTACTTC. The encoded protein is CANRQETETQYF.